These 12 T cell receptor beta chains came from one sample sequenced in a study of response to subunit inactivated influenza vaccine (dated by TCRdb to between 2018 and 2020). Libraries were made using RT-PCR. The sequencer listed for this sample is Illumina HiSeq 2500. TCRdb handled the public reads itself, with Q25 trimming in fastp and clone calling in MiXCR, and kept productive beta chains. Duplicate CDR3 protein sequences are folded into a single record with the most common DNA and genes. This sample lists hundreds of thousands of distinct CDR3 sequences; approximately 12% were detected once. The ten largest clones capture roughly 10% of the sample. Specimen: PBMCs from blood, collected on the day of vaccination. The receptors originated from a man in his fifties or sixties who received an inactivated influenza vaccine. Donor details come from another sample of the same person, matched by shared clones.

This clonotype was found a few times. This sequence joins TRBV4-2 and TRBJ2-7; 14 bases match TRBD2. J was trimmed by 4 bases and V by 4 bases; bases with no gene match: 9. Germline CDR1 reads LGHNA; CDR2 reads YNFKEQ. The CDR3 runs 17 residues. In DNA, the CDR3 is TGTGCCAGCAGCCCCGCCCCTGGACTAGCGGGAGGATACGAGCAGTACTTC. Its protein is CASSPAPGLAGGYEQYF.

This clonotype was observed at least ten times. The V call is TRBV7-2, the J call TRBJ1-5, with D uncertain. The CDR3 loop spans 12 amino acids. V lost 1 base and J lost 7, with 5 bases in between. Per the germline V gene, CDR1 is SGHTA and CDR2 is FQGNSA. CDR3 region: CASSLERQPQHF. The CDR3 DNA follows: TGTGCCAGCAGCTTAGAACGGCAGCCCCAGCATTTT.

This clonotype has more than one count but fewer than ten. V usage is TRBV7-2 and J usage is TRBJ2-5, with 11 bases that match TRBD2. CDR1 is SGHTA, CDR2 FQGNSA, per germline. The CDR3 covers 16 residues. Trimming at V came to 3 bases and at J to 7 bases, leaving 10 bases not matched to a gene. The CDR3 protein is CASSLVLAGVSGTQYF. In nucleotides, the CDR3 is TGTGCCAGCAGCTTGGTACTAGCGGGGGTCTCGGGGACCCAGTACTTC.

In its sample, this clonotype was seen many times. The V and J genes are TRBV10-2 and TRBJ2-1; weak D call: TRBD2 (6 bases). Germline CDR1 reads WSHSY; CDR2 reads SAAADI. This CDR3 comprises 13 residues. V was cut by 5 bases and J by 6 bases, with 11 bases left in between. CDR3 sequence: CASSLAGINEQFF. The CDR3 bases are TGCGCCAGCAGTCTGGCGGGAATCAATGAGCAGTTCTTC.

This clonotype has just a few counts. V gene TRBV6-2 or TRBV6-3 combines with J gene TRBJ2-2; D may correspond to TRBD1 or TRBD2 (5 bases each). Germline values: CDR1 MNHEY, CDR2 SVGEGT. Trimming shortened V by 5 bases and J by 1 base, and 14 bases separated the two germline ends. The CDR3 sequence is 16 residues long. The CDR3 DNA follows: TGTGCCAGCAGTGCCCCGGGACGGATGAACACCGGGGAGCTGTTTTTT. Residues: CASSAPGRMNTGELFF.

The rearrangement links TRBV5-4 to TRBJ2-3, with D unclear. The V and J ends lost 1 base and 0 bases respectively, with 21 bases between them. Germline V gene data show CDR1 as SGHNT and CDR2 as YYREEE (reference sequence). This CDR3 comprises 19 residues. CDR3 amino acids: CASSLFGRGTADSTDTQYF. The CDR3 DNA reads TGTGCCAGCAGCTTGTTTGGCCGCGGAACAGCAGACAGCACAGATACGCAGTATTTT.

V and J are TRBV11-2 and TRBJ2-7, with TRBD1 matching 7 bases. V gave up 4 bases and J gave up 5 bases; unmatched junction bases: 5. Germline CDR1 reads SGHAT; CDR2 reads FQNNGV. There are 13 residues in the CDR3. CDR3 bases: TGTGCCAGCAGCTCGGGACAGTTTAACGAGCAGTACTTC. This gives the protein CASSSGQFNEQYF.

V is TRBV6-2 or TRBV6-3 and J is TRBJ2-7, with 7 bases matching TRBD2. J lost 2 bases, V lost 2 bases, and 6 bases had no gene match. CDR1 and CDR2 (germline): MNHEY, SVGEGT. The CDR3 is 15 amino acids. CDR3 DNA: TGTGCCAGCAGTTACGGGGGGGACGGACCCTACGAGCAGTACTTC. Its translation is CASSYGGDGPYEQYF.

This clonotype has just a few counts. The chain uses TRBV4-2 and TRBJ2-2, with a tentative D call TRBD1 (5 bases). The germline gives CDR1 LGHNA, CDR2 YNFKEQ. The CDR3 totals 14 residues. V dropped 0 bases and J dropped 3 bases, with 5 bases sitting between them. The CDR3 reads CASSQDRDTGELFF. The CDR3 region has the DNA TGTGCCAGCAGCCAAGACAGGGACACCGGGGAGCTGTTTTTT.

This clonotype was seen ten or more times. This chain uses TRBV5-1 with TRBJ2-7; 7 nucleotides align to TRBD1. Trimming took 1 base from V and 3 from J; bases not matched to a gene: 1. Germline V lookup: CDR1 SGHRS, CDR2 YFSETQ. The CDR3 has 13 residues. CDR3 sequence (DNA): TGCGCCAGCAGCTTGTGGACAGGCTACGAGCAGTACTTC. This gives the protein CASSLWTGYEQYF.

The V and J genes are TRBV20-1 and TRBJ2-5; D call uncertain. Trimming shortened V by 4 bases and J by 5 bases, and 14 bases separated the two germline ends. From germline, CDR1 is DFQATT and CDR2 SNEGSKA (reference sequence). CDR3 size: 13 residues. In nucleotides, the CDR3 is TGCAGTGCTACCCCCGGGCTCCGGGAGACCCAGTACTTC. The encoded protein is CSATPGLRETQYF.

The chain couples TRBV7-9 to TRBJ1-2, with D perhaps matching TRBD1 (6 bases). Trimming stripped 4 bases from V and 5 bases from J, with 17 bases between. The CDR3 spans 15 residues. CDR1 SEHNR and CDR2 FQNEAQ come from the germline V gene (reference sequence). The CDR3 loop is CASSSRRSGAYGYTF. DNA for the CDR3: TGTGCCAGCAGCTCCCGCCGGTCAGGGGCGTATGGCTACACCTTC.